A selection of T cell receptor beta chains follows, all from one sample in a study of blood T cell repertoires in COVID-19. Here immunoSEQ multiplex PCR was the method, and the copy in TCRdb shows in-frame clones only, minus some. This table has over 150,000 clones, around 81% appearing once. Sequencing was carried out using peripheral blood. These receptors were obtained from a man aged 65-85 years with active or convalescent COVID-19. The CDR3 runs from the conserved cysteine through the conserved F or W. A D gene is named only where the DNA matches it firmly. The listing skips clone size in some rows; elsewhere it reads once, few, many or a size class.

v_gene,abundance,d_gene,j_gene,CDR3nt,CDR3aa
TRBV7-3,.,TRBD2,TRBJ2-2,TGTGCCAGCAGCTTAACTAGCGGGAGTTTCGTCACCGGGGAGCTGTTTTTT,CASSLTSGSFVTGELFF
TRBV10-2,.,.,TRBJ2-1,TGCGCCAGCACGCACAGCTACAATGAGCAGTTCTTC,CASTHSYNEQFF
TRBV7-8,.,TRBD1,TRBJ1-4,TGTGCCAGCAGCCGGGACAGGGCGGATGAAAAACTGTTTTTT,CASSRDRADEKLFF
TRBV15,.,TRBD1,TRBJ1-5,TGTGCCACCAGCAGAAGAACCTCGACAGGGGGTGGTAATCAGCCCCAGCATTTT,CATSRRTSTGGGNQPQHF
TRBV19,.,.,TRBJ1-5,TGTGCCGGGGGAGGAGGCAGGAACAATCAGCCCCAGCATTTT,CAGGGGRNNQPQHF
TRBV6-5,.,TRBD2,TRBJ2-3,TGTGCCAGCAGTAGCGGGAGAACTTTCACAGATACGCAGTATTTT,CASSSGRTFTDTQYF
TRBV5-1,.,TRBD1,TRBJ2-2,TGCGCCAGCAGCTCGGACAGGGGTCTTACCGGGGAGCTGTTTTTT,CASSSDRGLTGELFF
TRBV5-1,.,TRBD1,TRBJ1-4,TGCGCCAGCAGGGAAAGGGGGCAGGAAGAAAAACTGTTTTTT,CASRERGQEEKLFF
TRBV27,once,TRBD2,TRBJ2-7,TGTGCCAGCGCCTTCCTAGCGGGGGTTACCTACGAGCAGTACTTC,CASAFLAGVTYEQYF
TRBV12-3/TRBV12-4,.,TRBD2,TRBJ2-5,TGTGCCAGCAGACCTAGCGGGGGAGAGACCCAGTACTTC,CASRPSGGETQYF
TRBV28,.,.,TRBJ1-1,TGTGCCAGCAGGACCGCCGGGGATCAGGCTGAAGCTTTCTTT,CASRTAGDQAEAFF
TRBV18,.,.,TRBJ2-7,TGTGCCAGCTCACGCGGGTCCCTCAACTCGCCCTACGAGCAGTACTTC,CASSRGSLNSPYEQYF
TRBV7-2,.,.,TRBJ2-7,TGTGCCAGCAGCCCGACTGGCTACGAGCAGTACTTC,CASSPTGYEQYF
TRBV15,.,.,TRBJ2-5,TGTGCCACCAGCAGAGCGACAGCTCAAGAGACCCAGTACTTC,CATSRATAQETQYF
TRBV27,.,.,TRBJ2-3,TGTGCCAGCAGTTTAGCTCCGGGAACAGATACGCAGTATTTT,CASSLAPGTDTQYF
TRBV5-4,.,TRBD1,TRBJ2-6,TGTGCCAGCAGCTCCGACAGGGCTGGGGCCAACGTCCTGACTTTC,CASSSDRAGANVLTF
TRBV9,.,.,TRBJ2-1,TGTGCCAGCAGCACCCGACAGAGACCAACGATCTCCTACAATGAGCAGTTCTTC,CASSTRQRPTISYNEQFF
TRBV6-5,once,.,TRBJ1-2,TGTGCCAGCAGACCCGGGGAGGGTTATGGCTACACCTTC,CASRPGEGYGYTF
TRBV4-1,.,.,TRBJ1-4,TGCGCCAGCAGCCAGTCTGGGGGCGCAGCTAATGAAAAACTGTTTTTT,CASSQSGGAANEKLFF
TRBV9,.,.,TRBJ2-2,TGTGCCAGCAGCGTCCCCCAGGGTACGAACACCGGGGAGCTGTTTTTT,CASSVPQGTNTGELFF
TRBV24-1,.,.,TRBJ1-2,TGTGCCACCAGTGAAGGGAGCTATGGCTACACCTTC,CATSEGSYGYTF
TRBV7-2,.,TRBD1,TRBJ1-2,TGTGCCAGCAGGGGGACAGGGTATAACTATGGCTACACCTTC,CASRGTGYNYGYTF
TRBV7-9,.,.,TRBJ2-2,TGTGCCAGCAGTCTACAGGGCGCGAACACCGGGGAGCTGTTTTTT,CASSLQGANTGELFF
TRBV24-1,once,.,TRBJ2-1,TGTGCCACCAGTGATCTCCCTCAGCGAGGGTCCTACAATGAGCAGTTCTTC,CATSDLPQRGSYNEQFF
TRBV6-2/TRBV6-3,.,.,TRBJ2-1,TGTGCCAGCACCCCTGGTCGCGACTCCACCTTTTTGGGTGAGCAGTTCTTC,CASTPGRDSTFLGEQFF
TRBV18,.,.,TRBJ2-7,TGTGCCAGCTCACCAAACCGACAGGGTACCGGAGGGGAGCAGTACTTC,CASSPNRQGTGGEQYF
TRBV6-4,few,.,TRBJ2-2,TGTGCCAGCAACGGGGACACCGGGGAGCTGTTTTTT,CASNGDTGELFF
TRBV2,.,.,TRBJ1-1,TGTGCCAGCAGACACCGGGGGACGGGGACTGAAGCTTTCTTT,CASRHRGTGTEAFF
TRBV27,few,.,TRBJ1-1,TGTGCCAGCAGTTTTAGGCAGGCCCCGGACACTGAAGCTTTCTTT,CASSFRQAPDTEAFF